This TCR beta chain was sequenced for a study of blood T cell repertoires in COVID-19. For the study at large: The study drew acute and convalescent COVID-19 samples from the United States, Italy and Spain. T cells, B-cell-depleted T cells, or PBMCs provided the cDNA or gDNA that served as material.

Original processing notes: Reference gene primer amplification in the assay estimated nucleated cell counts. TCRdb keeps only in-frame clones here, not all; method: immunoSEQ multiplex PCR. The DNA gave D and trimming, while V, J and clone size come from that table. Of over 100,000 clones listed, approximately 80% are singletons. CDR1 WNHNN and CDR2 SYGVQD come from the germline V gene (reference sequence). The CDR3 covers 13 residues. Trimming stripped 8 bases from V and 6 bases from J, with 15 bases between. What was sequenced was peripheral blood. This receptor was identified in a woman in her 50s with acute or convalescent COVID-19. The chain uses TRBV10-1 and TRBJ2-3, with D possibly being TRBD1 (6 bases). The CDR3 sequence: CASSHRVTDTQYF. CDR3 bases: TGCGCCAGCTCCCACAGGGTAACGGATACGCAGTATTTT.